Listed below are T cell receptor beta chains from one sample, sequenced in a study of control samples from healthy donors and cancer patients. The protocol was immunoSEQ multiplex PCR, while the TCRdb copy is restricted to in-frame clones and leaves out a portion. The sample yields 130,000 to 150,000 clones, roughly 94% seen once. Material: PBMCs. The receptor source for this set is a man aged 55 to 69 with colorectal cancer. The CDR3 runs from the conserved cysteine through the conserved F or W. The D gene is left open where the match is weak. Only part of the rows carry a size: once, few, many, or a class if the clone is expanded.

j_gene,v_gene,abundance,d_gene,len,CDR3nt,CDR3aa
TRBJ2-7,TRBV28,-,-,13,TGTGCCAGCAGTTCAAGCACCCCCTACGAGCAGTACTTC,CASSSSTPYEQYF
TRBJ1-1,TRBV9,-,-,11,TGTGCCAGCAGCGGGGGCGGCGAAGCTTTCTTT,CASSGGGEAFF
TRBJ1-6,TRBV3-1/TRBV3-2,-,-,15,TGTGCCAGCAGCGAAGGGGGAGCCCCAAATTCACCCCTCCACTTT,CASSEGGAPNSPLHF
TRBJ2-3,TRBV24-1,-,-,16,TGTGCCACCAGTGTCATACCCCCCCAGAGCACAGATACGCAGTATTTT,CATSVIPPQSTDTQYF
TRBJ2-1,TRBV27,-,TRBD2,15,TGTGCCAGCAGTCTACTAGCGGGGGCCTACAATGAGCAGTTCTTC,CASSLLAGAYNEQFF
TRBJ1-5,TRBV2,-,-,13,TGTGCCAGCAGTGCGGCAGGGTTTCAGCCCCAGCATTTT,CASSAAGFQPQHF
TRBJ1-1,TRBV6-2/TRBV6-3,few,TRBD1,15,TGTGCCAGCAGTCCAAGACAGGGGGCTTACACTGAAGCTTTCTTT,CASSPRQGAYTEAFF
TRBJ1-1,TRBV6-4,-,-,14,TGTGCCAGCAGTCCGGGATATTTGAACACTGAAGCTTTCTTT,CASSPGYLNTEAFF
TRBJ2-3,TRBV7-9,-,-,12,TGTGCCAGCAGCTTAGCGGGGGGGCCGGAGTATTTT,CASSLAGGPEYF
TRBJ1-2,TRBV5-5,-,TRBD1,13,TGTGCCAGCAGCCCAGGACAGGCCCATGGCTACACCTTC,CASSPGQAHGYTF
TRBJ2-7,TRBV10-2,few,-,15,TGCGCCAGCAGTAACGGGTTGAGTCCCTCCTACGAGCAGTACTTC,CASSNGLSPSYEQYF
TRBJ1-2,TRBV4-3,-,-,16,TGCGCCAGCAGCCAAGATCTAGGCCCAGCTAACTATGGCTACACCTTC,CASSQDLGPANYGYTF
TRBJ2-3,TRBV10-2,-,-,15,TGCGCCAGCAGTGGGTTACTAGCCTTGGGCGATACGCAGTATTTT,CASSGLLALGDTQYF
TRBJ1-1,TRBV3-1/TRBV3-2,-,-,16,TGTGCCAGCAGCCCTAGAGCCCGAGCACGAGACACTGAAGCTTTCTTT,CASSPRARARDTEAFF
TRBJ2-3,TRBV5-6,-,-,15,TGTGCCAGCAGCTGGGGGCTCCAAAGGGGAGATACGCAGTATTTT,CASSWGLQRGDTQYF
TRBJ2-7,TRBV7-2,-,TRBD1,14,TGTGCCAGCAGCCTAGACAGGGGAATGGGCGAGCAGTACTTC,CASSLDRGMGEQYF
TRBJ1-6,TRBV2,-,-,17,TGTGCCAGCATCGGAGGGTCCCGGGCAGGGAATAATTCACCCCTCCACTTT,CASIGGSRAGNNSPLHF
TRBJ1-2,TRBV6-1,-,-,13,TGTGCCAGCAGTGAGGACATTAACTATGGCTACACCTTC,CASSEDINYGYTF
TRBJ1-3,TRBV18,-,-,15,TGTGCCAGCTCACCTTCAGAGAGCTCTGGAAACACCATATATTTT,CASSPSESSGNTIYF
TRBJ1-1,TRBV21-1,-,-,15,TGTGCCAGCAGCAATCGGACAGGGTGTCGGACTGAAGCTTTCTTT,CASSNRTGCRTEAFF
TRBJ1-2,TRBV7-2,-,TRBD1,16,TGTGCCAGCAGCCCCCACCCGGGACAGGGAAGCTATGGCTACACCTTC,CASSPHPGQGSYGYTF
TRBJ1-1,TRBV2,-,-,13,TGTGCCAGCAGTGAAGGAGTGAACACTGAAGCTTTCTTT,CASSEGVNTEAFF
TRBJ2-1,TRBV29-1,-,TRBD1,13,TGCAGCGTCCGTTGGACAGGGGAGGATGAGCAGTTCTTC,CSVRWTGEDEQFF
TRBJ2-5,TRBV28,-,-,14,TGTGCCAGCAGTTTACGCCGGGCGGGCGAGACCCAGTACTTC,CASSLRRAGETQYF
TRBJ1-1,TRBV7-2,-,TRBD1,14,TGTGCCAGCAGCTTAATGGGACAGGGCACTGAAGCTTTCTTT,CASSLMGQGTEAFF
TRBJ1-1,TRBV3-1/TRBV3-2,-,TRBD1,15,TGTGCCAGCAGCCAGACGGGACAGAAGAACACTGAAGCTTTCTTT,CASSQTGQKNTEAFF
TRBJ2-3,TRBV5-1,-,TRBD1,15,TGCGCCAGCAGCTTCGAAGGACAGGGTCGAGATACGCAGTATTTT,CASSFEGQGRDTQYF
TRBJ1-1,TRBV7-9,-,-,12,TGTGCCAGCAGCTTAATGGAGCCTGAAGCTTTCTTT,CASSLMEPEAFF
TRBJ2-5,TRBV18,-,-,14,TGTGCCAGCTCACCAACAAGTGGACAAGAGACCCAGTACTTC,CASSPTSGQETQYF
TRBJ1-1,TRBV12-3/TRBV12-4,-,-,13,TGTGCCAGCAGTTTGAGGGACAAAGCTGAAGCTTTCTTT,CASSLRDKAEAFF
TRBJ2-7,TRBV28,-,-,11,TGTGCCAGCAGTTTCGGCTACGAGCAGTACTTC,CASSFGYEQYF
TRBJ1-6,TRBV25-1,-,-,17,TGTGCCAGCAGTGAAACCCGCGGAGTCCTGTATAATTCACCCCTCCACTTT,CASSETRGVLYNSPLHF
TRBJ2-6,TRBV10-3,-,-,17,TGTGCCATCAGTGAGCGTTTCACTGGGGCCGGGGCCAACGTCCTGACTTTC,CAISERFTGAGANVLTF
TRBJ2-3,TRBV19,once,TRBD2,14,TGTGCCAGTAGTCCTTTAGGGCGGGGGTCTACGCAGTATTTT,CASSPLGRGSTQYF
TRBJ1-2,TRBV6-5,-,-,13,TGTGCCAGCACACTCAGGCCGGACTACGGCTACACCTTC,CASTLRPDYGYTF
TRBJ2-5,TRBV7-8,-,-,15,TGTGCCAGCAGTTTGGACGACAGGCGAGGAGAGACCCAGTACTTC,CASSLDDRRGETQYF
TRBJ1-4,TRBV7-9,-,-,14,TGTGCCAGCAGCTCCGGGGCCCCTAATGAAAAACTGTTTTTT,CASSSGAPNEKLFF
TRBJ2-7,TRBV4-1,-,-,17,TGCGCCAGCAGCCATCGCCGGGGGCGAGGAAACCCTGACGAGCAGTACTTC,CASSHRRGRGNPDEQYF
TRBJ2-3,TRBV7-2,-,-,13,TGTGCCAGCAGCGTACTAGAGCAGGGCACGCAGTATTTT,CASSVLEQGTQYF
TRBJ1-1,TRBV5-1,-,TRBD1,16,TGCGCCAGCAGCTCTGGGGAAGGACAGGGTTCGGGGGAAGCTTTCTTT,CASSSGEGQGSGEAFF
TRBJ1-2,TRBV21-1,-,-,16,TGTGCCAGCAGCCTGGGACAGGGGCGAACTAACTATGGCTACACCTTC,CASSLGQGRTNYGYTF
TRBJ2-5,TRBV19,-,-,15,TGTGCCAGTAGTATAGATAGGTCCTCTCAAGAGACCCAGTACTTC,CASSIDRSSQETQYF
TRBJ1-2,TRBV6-2/TRBV6-3,few,TRBD1,18,TGTGCCAGCAGTTTTTCACCACACCCCCGGACAGGGAACTATGGCTACACCTTC,CASSFSPHPRTGNYGYTF
TRBJ1-5,TRBV5-8,-,-,13,TGTGCCAGCAGTATTCAGGAGCATCAGCCCCAGCATTTT,CASSIQEHQPQHF
TRBJ1-6,TRBV5-6,-,-,15,TGTGCCAGCAGTCGGCTGGGGGGGGCGGATTCACCCCTCCACTTT,CASSRLGGADSPLHF
TRBJ2-3,TRBV7-8,-,TRBD1,15,TGTGCCAGCAGCTTATGGGGACAGGACATAGATACGCAGTATTTT,CASSLWGQDIDTQYF
TRBJ1-6,TRBV5-1,-,-,14,TGCGCCAGCAGCCCCTGGGGAGAAGGTTCACCCCTCCACTTT,CASSPWGEGSPLHF
TRBJ2-1,TRBV6-5,-,-,14,TGTGCCACCAGTCCCGGGCTCGAAGGTAATGAGCAGTTCTTC,CATSPGLEGNEQFF
TRBJ1-5,TRBV7-8,-,-,15,TGTGCCAGCAGCCCGCAGGGTGCTGGCAATCAGCCCCAGCATTTT,CASSPQGAGNQPQHF
TRBJ1-4,TRBV7-8,-,TRBD1,14,TGTGCCAGCAGGAGTACGCAGGGGGATGAAAAACTGTTTTTT,CASRSTQGDEKLFF
TRBJ2-5,TRBV6-5,-,-,14,TGTGCCAGCACCCTGACAGGTCCCCAAGAGACCCAGTACTTC,CASTLTGPQETQYF
TRBJ1-4,TRBV11-2,-,TRBD1,16,TGTGCCAGCAGCCCCCTCCCGGGACAGGGTAATGAAAAACTGTTTTTT,CASSPLPGQGNEKLFF
TRBJ2-7,TRBV3-1/TRBV3-2,-,-,11,TGTGCCAGCAGCCAGCGTTACGAGCAGTACTTC,CASSQRYEQYF
TRBJ2-1,TRBV11-2,-,TRBD2,15,TGTGCCAGCAGCTTAGGAGCGGGGGGGCCGGGTGAGCAGTTCTTC,CASSLGAGGPGEQFF
TRBJ2-3,TRBV5-1,-,-,15,TGCGCCAGCACATCTTCCCCAGGGAGCACAGATACGCAGTATTTT,CASTSSPGSTDTQYF